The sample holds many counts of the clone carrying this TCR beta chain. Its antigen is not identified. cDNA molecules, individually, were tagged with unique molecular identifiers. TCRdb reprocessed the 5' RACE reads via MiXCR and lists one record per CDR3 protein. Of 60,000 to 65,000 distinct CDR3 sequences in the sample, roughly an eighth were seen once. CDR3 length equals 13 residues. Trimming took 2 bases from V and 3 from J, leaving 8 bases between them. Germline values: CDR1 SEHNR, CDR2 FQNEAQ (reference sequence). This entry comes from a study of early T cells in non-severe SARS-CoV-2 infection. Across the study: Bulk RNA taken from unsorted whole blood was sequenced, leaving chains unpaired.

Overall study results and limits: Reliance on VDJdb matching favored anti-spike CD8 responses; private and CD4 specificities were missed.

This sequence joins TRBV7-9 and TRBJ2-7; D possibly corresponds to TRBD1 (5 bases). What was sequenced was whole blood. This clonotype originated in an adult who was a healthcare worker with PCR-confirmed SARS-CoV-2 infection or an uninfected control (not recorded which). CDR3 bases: TGTGCCAGCAGCTTATCCCAGGGCTACGAGCAGTACTTC. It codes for CASSLSQGYEQYF.